The 4 T cell receptor beta chains below were found in one sample sequenced in a study of siplizumab effects on memory and regulatory T cells. Repertoires were generated with immunoSEQ multiplex PCR, while TCRdb's copy carries only in-frame clones and drops some. The sample lists tens of thousands of clones, under 98% occurring once. The sequenced sample consisted of naive CD4+ T cells sorted from blood. Every receptor here comes from a human donor in good health.

The chain links TRBV19 to TRBJ1-5; TRBD1 matches at 7 bases. CDR1 and CDR2 (germline): LNHDA, SQIVND (reference sequence). This CDR3 is 15 amino acids long. V dropped 5 bases and J dropped 3; count of bases not matched to a gene: 7. CDR3 nucleotide sequence: TGTGCCAGTAGTCCGCTGGACAGGAACAATCAGCCCCAGCATTTT. It codes for CASSPLDRNNQPQHF.

This clone is a singleton in its sample. Other DNA sequences in this sample translate to the same CDR3. The chain carries TRBV7-9 and TRBJ2-3; D is unresolved. Per the germline V gene, CDR1 is SEHNR and CDR2 is FQNEAQ (reference sequence). The CDR3 loop spans 14 amino acids. V was cut by 2 bases and J by 0 bases, with 6 bases left in between. CDR3 DNA sequence: TGTGCCAGCAGCTTAAGTCTTAGCACAGATACGCAGTATTTT. This encodes CASSLSLSTDTQYF.

The chain joins TRBV6-5 to TRBJ1-1, with D possibly matching TRBD1 (6 bases). Germline CDR1 reads MNHEY; CDR2 reads SVGAGI. The CDR3 is 15 amino acids. V was pared by 5 bases and J by 2 bases, with 15 bases between. CDR3 nucleotide sequence: TGTGCCAGCAGTCTAACGGTACAGGGTAACACTGAAGCTTTCTTT. Amino acids: CASSLTVQGNTEAFF.

V usage is TRBV6-1 and J usage is TRBJ2-3; 14 bases are a match to TRBD2. V was pared by 3 bases and J by 9 bases, with 2 bases of the junction left unmatched. Looked up from germline, CDR1 is MNHNS and CDR2 is SASEGT. CDR3 size: 14 residues. The CDR3 DNA reads TGTGCCAGCAGTGAGGGACTAGCGGGAGTCACGCAGTATTTT. It encodes CASSEGLAGVTQYF.